In this sample, the clone carrying this TCR beta chain turned up many times. The antigen remains unidentified. The data originate from a study of identical twins. MiXCR, applied by TCRdb to the 5' RACE reads, yields one record per CDR3 protein. The table includes a few hundred thousand distinct CDR3 sequences, around 8.8% detected once. Study-level findings and limits: Twins' excess sharing was less marked for out-of-frame beta sequences. Modelling underestimated the level of out-of-frame TCR alpha sharing observed in monozygotic twins.

Trimming took off 5 bases at V and 8 bases at J, with 10 bases between the two ends. This CDR3 spans 12 amino acids. The same sample was also used in a study of yellow fever vaccine responses in identical twins.

This clonotype was obtained from a woman under 30 in good health. The sequencing sample was made of CD8+ T cells sorted from blood. The chain joins TRBV12-3 or TRBV12-4 to TRBJ1-5; D not resolved. The CDR3 is CASSPGGEPQHF. The CDR3 region has the DNA TGTGCCAGCAGTCCCGGTGGGGAGCCCCAGCATTTT.